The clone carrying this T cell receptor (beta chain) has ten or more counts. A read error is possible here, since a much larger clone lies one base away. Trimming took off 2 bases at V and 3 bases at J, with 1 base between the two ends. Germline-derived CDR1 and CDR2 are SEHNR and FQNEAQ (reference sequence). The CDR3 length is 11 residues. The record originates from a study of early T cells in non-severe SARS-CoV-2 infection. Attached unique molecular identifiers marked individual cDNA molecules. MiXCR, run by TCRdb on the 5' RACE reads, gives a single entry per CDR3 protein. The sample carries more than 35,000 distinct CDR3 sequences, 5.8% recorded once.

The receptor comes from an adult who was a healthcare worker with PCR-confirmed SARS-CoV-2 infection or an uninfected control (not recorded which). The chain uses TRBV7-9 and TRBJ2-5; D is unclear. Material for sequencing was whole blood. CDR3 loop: CASSLKETQYF. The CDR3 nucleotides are TGTGCCAGCAGCTTAAAAGAGACCCAGTACTTC. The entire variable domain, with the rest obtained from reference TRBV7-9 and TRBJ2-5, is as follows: DTGVSQNPRHKITKRGQNVTFRCDPISEHNRLYWYRQTLGQGPEFLTYFQNEAQLEKSRLLSDRFSAERPKGSFSTLEIQRTEQGDSAMYLCASSLKETQYFGPGTRLLVL.